These 15 T cell receptor beta chains were sequenced from one sample in a study of cytomegalovirus exposure and HLA in healthy donors. TCRdb keeps only in-frame clones here, not all; method: immunoSEQ multiplex PCR. This table has about 160,000 clones, about 82% appearing once. The specimen was PBMCs. The source of these receptors is a man aged 25 to 40 in good health and CMV-seropositive.

This CDR3 is CASSWDRDGYTF. The DNA of the CDR3 is TGTGCCAGCAGTTGGGACAGGGATGGCTACACCTTC. The chain uses TRBV5-4 and TRBJ1-2; 9 nucleotides match TRBD1. The CDR3 covers 12 residues. In germline, CDR1 is SGHNT, CDR2 YYREEE (reference sequence). The ends lost 5 bases at V and 6 bases at J; junction bases unmatched: 2.

This clone has just a few counts. This sequence joins TRBV7-9 and TRBJ2-1; 8 nucleotides line up with TRBD2. From germline, CDR1 is SEHNR and CDR2 FQNEAQ (reference sequence). The CDR3 totals 14 residues. Trimming at V came to 6 bases and at J to 7 bases, leaving 8 bases not matched to a gene. CDR3 nucleotide sequence: TGTGCCAGCAGGGGCGGACTAGCCCCGAATGAGCAGTTCTTC. Its translation is CASRGGLAPNEQFF.

This clone was counted between two and nine times. This chain connects TRBV11-2 to TRBJ2-7; 9 bases line up with TRBD2. The CDR3 is 12 amino acids. The germline CDR1 and CDR2 sequences are SGHAT and FQNNGV. Germline trimming cut 8 bases from V and 6 bases from J; bases unmatched to any gene: 5. CDR3 amino acids: CASQAGGSEQYF. DNA of the CDR3: TGTGCCAGCCAAGCGGGGGGTAGCGAGCAGTACTTC. Full variable domain (remainder filled in from reference TRBV11-2 and TRBJ2-7): EAGVAQSPRYKIIEKRQSVAFWCNPISGHATLYWYQQILGQGPKLLIQFQNNGVVDDSQLPKDRFSAERLKGVDSTLKIQPAKLEDSAVYLCASQAGGSEQYFGPGTRLTVT.

The genes are TRBV7-6 and TRBJ2-1; D ambiguous. Between the trimmed V and J ends, which lost 4 bases and 14 bases, there was a span of 21 bases. Germline values: CDR1 SGHVS, CDR2 FNYEAQ. This CDR3 region has 14 residues. The CDR3 DNA follows: TGTGCCAGCAGCTCAAAATCGGCTAGTCGGTCAGAGTTCTTC. Amino acids: CASSSKSASRSEFF.

This chain joins TRBV7-2 and TRBJ1-5, with no clear D. The V end lost 1 base, the J end lost 6 bases, and 10 bases lay between the germline ends. Per germline, CDR1 SGHTA and CDR2 FQGNSA. CDR3 length: 14 residues. The CDR3 here is CASSLDGNGQPQHF. CDR3 bases: TGTGCCAGCAGCTTAGACGGTAATGGTCAGCCCCAGCATTTT.

This chain links TRBV7-2 with TRBJ2-5, with a tentative D call TRBD2 (7 bases). Trimming took 5 bases from V and 0 from J, leaving 13 bases between them. Germline values: CDR1 SGHTA, CDR2 FQGNSA. The CDR3 is made up of 15 amino acids. Written as DNA, the CDR3 is TGTGCCAGCAGCCCCCGCGGGGGCAACCAAGAGACCCAGTACTTC. Protein sequence: CASSPRGGNQETQYF.

This chain joins TRBV7-9 and TRBJ2-3; 8 bases agree with TRBD2. This CDR3 has 16 residues. Germline CDR1 SEHNR, CDR2 FQNEAQ (reference sequence). V shed 5 bases and J 2 bases; nucleotides not matched to a gene: 9. CDR3 DNA sequence: TGTGCCAGCAGCCCTGGGACTAGGGAATACACAGATACGCAGTATTTT. Its protein is CASSPGTREYTDTQYF.

The sample holds a few counts of this clone. The rearrangement links TRBV5-1 to TRBJ2-1; TRBD1 matches 9 bases. Germline V CDR1 and CDR2: SGHRS, YFSETQ. The CDR3 length is 16 residues. The J segment lost 9 bases and the V segment lost 4 bases, leaving 14 bases of the junction unmatched. The CDR3, as DNA: TGCGCCAGCAGCAACTCACAGGGGGCGCTTAAAGGTGAGCAGTTCTTC. It specifies CASSNSQGALKGEQFF.

The CDR3: CASSLGAGAPYNEQFF. The CDR3 DNA reads as TGTGCCAGCAGCTTGGGGGCAGGGGCCCCCTACAATGAGCAGTTCTTC. The chain is built from TRBV5-4 and TRBJ2-1, with a possible D match to TRBD1 (6 bases). The CDR3 consists of 16 residues. Trimming shortened V by 0 bases and J by 2 bases, and 12 bases separated the two germline ends. CDR1 is SGHNT and CDR2 is YYREEE in the germline V gene (reference sequence).

This clone was detected only once. The rearrangement links TRBV7-2 to TRBJ2-5; D uncertain. Germline values: CDR1 SGHTA, CDR2 FQGNSA. Trimming cost V 5 bases and J 5 bases, with 9 bases left between them. The CDR3 is 12 residues long. Written as DNA, the CDR3 is TGTGCCAGCAGCCGATTACTGGAGACCCAGTACTTC. This gives the protein CASSRLLETQYF. Supplemented by reference TRBV7-2 and TRBJ2-5, the full variable domain reads GAGVSQSPSNKVTEKGKDVELRCDPISGHTALYWYRQSLGQGLEFLIYFQGNSAPDKSGLPSDRFSAERTGGSVSTLTIQRTQQEDSAVYLCASSRLLETQYFGPGTRLLVL.

The V and J genes are TRBV13 and TRBJ2-1; 12 positions agree with TRBD2. V trimming: 1 base; J trimming: 6 bases; junction bases outside the gene matches: 1. This CDR3 region has 15 residues. The V gene's germline CDR1 is PRHDT and CDR2 FYEKMQ (reference sequence). CDR3 DNA sequence: TGTGCCAGCAGCTTAGTACTAGCGGGGGGCAATGAGCAGTTCTTC. Translated: CASSLVLAGGNEQFF.

V usage is TRBV7-9 and J usage is TRBJ2-1, with 12 bases matching TRBD2. The CDR3 is 18 residues long. Germline values: CDR1 SEHNR, CDR2 FQNEAQ (reference sequence). V lost 2 bases to trimming and J lost 1 base; unmatched junction nucleotides: 6. The CDR3 spells CASSLLAGGPRSYNEQFF. Here the CDR3 DNA reads TGTGCCAGCAGCTTACTAGCGGGGGGGCCGAGGTCCTACAATGAGCAGTTCTTC.

The chain couples TRBV7-8 to TRBJ2-3; 9 nucleotides align to TRBD2. The CDR3 extends over 17 amino acids. Germline-derived CDR1 and CDR2 are SGHVS and FQNEAQ. The V gene end was trimmed by 5 bases and the J gene end by 6 bases; junction bases not matched to a gene: 15. CDR3 amino acids: CASSPIVTGTSLDTQYF. The CDR3 region has the DNA TGTGCCAGCAGCCCAATAGTGACCGGGACTAGCCTGGATACGCAGTATTTT.

As DNA, the CDR3 is TGTGCCAGTAGTACCCCAGGGGCAACTAATGAAAAACTGTTTTTT. Residues: CASSTPGATNEKLFF. The chain carries TRBV19 and TRBJ1-4; D might be TRBD1 (6 bases). The V gene's germline CDR1 is LNHDA and CDR2 SQIVND (reference sequence). The CDR3 consists of 15 residues. V lost 4 bases and J lost 0, with 9 bases in between.

The genes are TRBV5-1 and TRBJ1-2; 7 nucleotides match TRBD1. J gave up 1 base and V 4 bases, and 10 bases lay outside the gene matches. Germline V lookup: CDR1 SGHRS, CDR2 YFSETQ. The CDR3 runs 16 residues. The CDR3 sequence: CASSVGGVSLNYGYTF. The CDR3 DNA is TGCGCCAGCAGCGTAGGGGGCGTCAGTCTTAACTATGGCTACACCTTC.